This T cell receptor (beta chain) stems from a study of T cells in Graves' hyperthyroidism and ophthalmopathy. Study information: The initial diagnosis was the point when peripheral blood was collected, ahead of any treatment. Study-wide points: Blood also showed most of the thyroid clonotypes that were expanded above 0.001.

With V trimmed by 5 bases and J by 8 bases, 10 bases remained unmatched. This CDR3 contains 15 residues. Germline CDR1 reads SGHTA; CDR2 reads FQGNSA. It was RNA transcripts that yielded the amplified TCR beta CDR3 regions. The HTBI primer set served for first-round RT-PCR of the TCR CDR3. TCRdb redid the calling of the multiplex PCR reads with MiXCR, one entry per CDR3 protein. The sample gives some 740,000 distinct CDR3 sequences, approximately 14% of which show up once; roughly 10% is in the top ten. On this clonotype: Its antigen is as yet unknown.

This clonotype was sampled from a woman aged 18-29 years with Graves' hyperthyroidism. The sequenced sample consisted of blood. The V and J genes are TRBV7-2 and TRBJ2-2, with 8 bases that match TRBD1. CDR3 residues: CASSQTQGVGGELFF. In nucleotides, the CDR3 is TGTGCCAGCAGCCAAACACAGGGGGTGGGGGGGGAGCTGTTTTTT.